This T cell receptor beta chain derives from a study of T cells in Graves' hyperthyroidism and ophthalmopathy. On the study more broadly: Pretreatment peripheral blood was obtained at initial diagnosis.

This clonotype was seen many times. Compared with germline, one end of the junction differs, possibly owing to a read error. The CDR3 covers 14 residues. Hyperthyroidism was newly diagnosed in patients aged 18 to 65 (duration under 2 months). The study left out patients who had uncontrolled infection, other autoimmune disease, pregnancy or lactation. PBMCs were obtained from over 8.5 ml fresh peripheral blood. The TCR beta CDR3 regions underwent amplification using RNA transcripts as the source. HTBI primers drove first-round RT-PCR of the TCR CDR3. TCRdb reanalysed the multiplex PCR reads using MiXCR and keeps one entry per CDR3 protein. The table records over 250,000 distinct CDR3 sequences, around 25% of them present only once.

This clonotype was sampled from a man in his forties with Graves' hyperthyroidism that later progressed to Graves' ophthalmopathy. The chain couples TRBV12-3 or TRBV12-4 to TRBJ2-7; 11 bases are shared with TRBD1. Sequenced input: blood. The DNA of the CDR3 is TGCGCCAGCAGCCCCGGACAGGGGGCGGGCGAGCAGTACTTC. Protein product: CASSPGQGAGEQYF.